These T cell receptor beta chains were read from a single sample in a study of blood T cell repertoires in COVID-19. The protocol was immunoSEQ multiplex PCR, while the TCRdb copy is restricted to in-frame clones and leaves out a portion. The sample holds 100,000 to 150,000 clones, around 90% seen once. The sample comprised peripheral blood. The origin of the receptors is a woman in her sixties or seventies with COVID-19, enrolled during active disease. Each CDR3 is given with its conserved first and last residue. Fields, in order: J gene, clone size, V gene, D gene, CDR3 protein, CDR3 DNA. A D gene is named only where the DNA matches it firmly. Only some rows state a clone size, as once, few, many or a class for expanded clones.

J gene: TRBJ2-5
clone size: NA
V gene: TRBV7-2
D gene: NA
CDR3 protein: CASSVMTGWEMTQYF
CDR3 DNA: TGTGCCAGCAGCGTAATGACAGGTTGGGAGATGACCCAGTACTTC

J gene: TRBJ1-5
clone size: NA
V gene: TRBV12-3/TRBV12-4
D gene: NA
CDR3 protein: CASSSLDQPQHF
CDR3 DNA: TGTGCCAGCAGTTCTCTCGATCAGCCCCAGCATTTT

J gene: TRBJ2-7
clone size: NA
V gene: TRBV12-3/TRBV12-4
D gene: TRBD1
CDR3 protein: CASAGGWSYEQYF
CDR3 DNA: TGTGCCAGCGCAGGGGGTTGGTCCTACGAGCAGTACTTC

J gene: TRBJ2-7
clone size: NA
V gene: TRBV7-2
D gene: TRBD2
CDR3 protein: CASSLQAGGPYEQYF
CDR3 DNA: TGTGCCAGCAGTCTCCAAGCGGGGGGGCCCTACGAGCAGTACTTC

J gene: TRBJ1-5
clone size: NA
V gene: TRBV19
D gene: NA
CDR3 protein: CASSILQAYSNQPQHF
CDR3 DNA: TGTGCCAGTAGTATCCTACAGGCTTATAGCAATCAGCCCCAGCATTTT

J gene: TRBJ2-3
clone size: NA
V gene: TRBV9
D gene: NA
CDR3 protein: CASSVRGTDTQYF
CDR3 DNA: TGTGCCAGCAGCGTTCGTGGCACAGATACGCAGTATTTT

J gene: TRBJ2-7
clone size: NA
V gene: TRBV7-2
D gene: NA
CDR3 protein: CASSLFSGVTYEQYF
CDR3 DNA: TGTGCCAGCAGCTTATTCTCGGGGGTTACCTACGAGCAGTACTTC

J gene: TRBJ2-2
clone size: NA
V gene: TRBV11-2
D gene: NA
CDR3 protein: CASSFRGYGTGELFF
CDR3 DNA: TGTGCCAGCAGCTTCCGGGGATATGGCACCGGGGAGCTGTTTTTT

J gene: TRBJ2-1
clone size: NA
V gene: TRBV9
D gene: TRBD2
CDR3 protein: CASSVGTSGAYNEQFF
CDR3 DNA: TGTGCCAGCAGCGTAGGGACTAGCGGGGCCTACAATGAGCAGTTCTTC

J gene: TRBJ1-2
clone size: once
V gene: TRBV5-1
D gene: TRBD1
CDR3 protein: CASSFFEGADYGYTF
CDR3 DNA: TGCGCCAGCAGCTTTTTTGAGGGGGCTGATTATGGCTACACCTTC

J gene: TRBJ1-2
clone size: NA
V gene: TRBV27
D gene: TRBD1
CDR3 protein: CASAPGTELYGYTF
CDR3 DNA: TGTGCCAGTGCCCCCGGGACAGAACTATATGGCTACACCTTC

J gene: TRBJ1-5
clone size: NA
V gene: TRBV30
D gene: NA
CDR3 protein: CAWSWRGNQPQHF
CDR3 DNA: TGTGCCTGGAGTTGGCGAGGGAATCAGCCCCAGCATTTT

J gene: TRBJ2-3
clone size: once
V gene: TRBV11-2
D gene: NA
CDR3 protein: CASSLTGGADTQYF
CDR3 DNA: TGTGCCAGCAGCTTAACGGGGGGCGCAGATACGCAGTATTTT

J gene: TRBJ1-5
clone size: NA
V gene: TRBV3-1/TRBV3-2
D gene: NA
CDR3 protein: CASSPQRGGPQHF
CDR3 DNA: TGTGCCAGCAGCCCCCAGCGGGGTGGGCCCCAGCATTTT

J gene: TRBJ2-1
clone size: NA
V gene: TRBV15
D gene: NA
CDR3 protein: CATRGSSYNEQFF
CDR3 DNA: TGTGCCACCAGAGGGAGCTCCTACAATGAGCAGTTCTTC

J gene: TRBJ2-5
clone size: NA
V gene: TRBV7-3
D gene: TRBD2
CDR3 protein: CASSQAGLGSETQYF
CDR3 DNA: TGTGCCAGCAGCCAAGCGGGACTAGGATCAGAGACCCAGTACTTC

J gene: TRBJ2-7
clone size: NA
V gene: TRBV9
D gene: NA
CDR3 protein: CASSVEYGDSYEQYF
CDR3 DNA: TGTGCCAGCAGCGTAGAATACGGAGACTCCTACGAGCAGTACTTC

J gene: TRBJ2-3
clone size: NA
V gene: TRBV7-2
D gene: NA
CDR3 protein: CASSLAGGNTDTQYF
CDR3 DNA: TGTGCCAGCAGCTTAGCGGGGGGTAACACAGATACGCAGTATTTT

J gene: TRBJ2-3
clone size: once
V gene: TRBV18
D gene: NA
CDR3 protein: CASSPSGVGTDTQYF
CDR3 DNA: TGTGCCAGCTCACCCTCGGGGGTTGGCACAGATACGCAGTATTTT

J gene: TRBJ1-1
clone size: few
V gene: TRBV5-8
D gene: NA
CDR3 protein: CASSQTGVNTEAFF
CDR3 DNA: TGTGCCAGCAGCCAGACAGGTGTGAACACTGAAGCTTTCTTT

J gene: TRBJ1-4
clone size: NA
V gene: TRBV2
D gene: NA
CDR3 protein: CASSQQGSNEKLFF
CDR3 DNA: TGTGCCAGCAGTCAGCAGGGGAGTAATGAAAAACTGTTTTTT

J gene: TRBJ2-3
clone size: few
V gene: TRBV5-5
D gene: TRBD2
CDR3 protein: CASSLGTSGADTQYF
CDR3 DNA: TGTGCCAGCAGCTTAGGGACTAGCGGCGCAGATACGCAGTATTTT

J gene: TRBJ2-1
clone size: NA
V gene: TRBV7-2
D gene: TRBD2
CDR3 protein: CASSLVARGGSYNEQFF
CDR3 DNA: TGTGCCAGCAGCTTAGTAGCGCGGGGGGGCTCCTACAATGAGCAGTTCTTC

J gene: TRBJ2-1
clone size: NA
V gene: TRBV6-5
D gene: TRBD2
CDR3 protein: CASRRGGSYNEQFF
CDR3 DNA: TGTGCCAGCAGGCGGGGGGGCTCCTACAATGAGCAGTTCTTC

J gene: TRBJ2-3
clone size: NA
V gene: TRBV5-1
D gene: TRBD2
CDR3 protein: CASSVSGGIPTDTQYF
CDR3 DNA: TGCGCCAGCAGCGTGAGCGGGGGGATTCCCACAGATACGCAGTATTTT

J gene: TRBJ1-5
clone size: NA
V gene: TRBV19
D gene: NA
CDR3 protein: CASKRGYNQPQHF
CDR3 DNA: TGTGCCAGTAAACGGGGATACAATCAGCCCCAGCATTTT

J gene: TRBJ1-3
clone size: NA
V gene: TRBV20-1
D gene: NA
CDR3 protein: CSASDQGSRSGNTIYF
CDR3 DNA: TGCAGTGCTAGTGATCAGGGCTCCCGCTCTGGAAACACCATATATTTT

J gene: TRBJ2-7
clone size: NA
V gene: TRBV6-5
D gene: TRBD1
CDR3 protein: CASSNRGQNEQYF
CDR3 DNA: TGTGCCAGCAGTAACAGGGGGCAGAACGAGCAGTACTTC

J gene: TRBJ1-3
clone size: NA
V gene: TRBV7-9
D gene: NA
CDR3 protein: CASSAGGSGNTIYF
CDR3 DNA: TGTGCCAGCAGCGCGGGGGGGTCCGGAAACACCATATATTTT

J gene: TRBJ1-2
clone size: NA
V gene: TRBV2
D gene: TRBD1
CDR3 protein: CASGTGEVYGYTF
CDR3 DNA: TGTGCCAGCGGGACAGGGGAGGTCTATGGCTACACCTTC

J gene: TRBJ1-1
clone size: NA
V gene: TRBV27
D gene: NA
CDR3 protein: CASSFRQQGTEAFF
CDR3 DNA: TGTGCCAGCAGTTTCCGGCAGCAGGGCACTGAAGCTTTCTTT

J gene: TRBJ1-1
clone size: NA
V gene: TRBV11-2
D gene: NA
CDR3 protein: CASSLNLGQNTEAFF
CDR3 DNA: TGTGCCAGCAGCTTGAATCTGGGACAGAACACTGAAGCTTTCTTT

J gene: TRBJ1-6
clone size: NA
V gene: TRBV27
D gene: NA
CDR3 protein: CASSVRTEAYNSPLHF
CDR3 DNA: TGTGCCAGCAGCGTTAGAACAGAAGCTTATAATTCACCCCTCCACTTT

J gene: TRBJ2-7
clone size: once
V gene: TRBV10-2
D gene: TRBD1
CDR3 protein: CASSEGTGGSGYEQYF
CDR3 DNA: TGCGCCAGCAGTGAAGGGACAGGGGGGTCCGGGTACGAGCAGTACTTC

J gene: TRBJ1-2
clone size: NA
V gene: TRBV7-9
D gene: TRBD1
CDR3 protein: CASSSPLRDRDGYTF
CDR3 DNA: TGTGCCAGCAGCTCCCCGCTCCGGGACAGAGATGGCTACACCTTC

J gene: TRBJ1-4
clone size: NA
V gene: TRBV10-3
D gene: TRBD1
CDR3 protein: CAISEGQGAIFNEKLFF
CDR3 DNA: TGTGCCATCAGTGAAGGGCAGGGGGCGATCTTTAATGAAAAACTGTTTTTT

J gene: TRBJ2-7
clone size: NA
V gene: TRBV6-2/TRBV6-3
D gene: NA
CDR3 protein: CASSSKVRYEQYF
CDR3 DNA: TGTGCCAGCAGTTCTAAAGTACGCTACGAGCAGTACTTC

J gene: TRBJ2-1
clone size: NA
V gene: TRBV15
D gene: TRBD1
CDR3 protein: CATSRVRRGRSYNEQFF
CDR3 DNA: TGTGCCACCAGCAGAGTTCGAAGGGGGCGCTCCTACAATGAGCAGTTCTTC

J gene: TRBJ2-3
clone size: NA
V gene: TRBV7-7
D gene: NA
CDR3 protein: CASSLGVEDTQYF
CDR3 DNA: TGTGCTAGCAGCTTAGGCGTTGAGGATACGCAGTATTTT

J gene: TRBJ1-2
clone size: NA
V gene: TRBV4-3
D gene: NA
CDR3 protein: CASSHSGGWNYGYTF
CDR3 DNA: TGCGCCAGCAGCCACTCGGGGGGGTGGAACTATGGCTACACCTTC

J gene: TRBJ2-3
clone size: NA
V gene: TRBV4-3
D gene: NA
CDR3 protein: CASSQDRRDTQYF
CDR3 DNA: TGCGCCAGCAGCCAAGACCGCCGGGATACGCAGTATTTT

J gene: TRBJ1-6
clone size: NA
V gene: TRBV20-1
D gene: NA
CDR3 protein: CSASADNNSPLHF
CDR3 DNA: TGCAGTGCTAGTGCAGACAATAATTCACCCCTCCACTTT

J gene: TRBJ2-5
clone size: few
V gene: TRBV7-7
D gene: TRBD1
CDR3 protein: CASSTDREETQYF
CDR3 DNA: TGTGCTAGCAGCACGGACAGGGAAGAGACCCAGTACTTC

J gene: TRBJ1-1
clone size: NA
V gene: TRBV11-2
D gene: NA
CDR3 protein: CASSQGRNTEAFF
CDR3 DNA: TGTGCCAGCAGCCAGGGTAGGAACACTGAAGCTTTCTTT

J gene: TRBJ2-5
clone size: NA
V gene: TRBV15
D gene: TRBD2
CDR3 protein: CATTSGELGETQYF
CDR3 DNA: TGTGCCACCACTAGCGGGGAGTTAGGGGAGACCCAGTACTTC

J gene: TRBJ1-5
clone size: NA
V gene: TRBV29-1
D gene: NA
CDR3 protein: CSVGQSNQPQHF
CDR3 DNA: TGCAGCGTTGGACAGAGCAATCAGCCCCAGCATTTT

J gene: TRBJ1-5
clone size: few
V gene: TRBV19
D gene: NA
CDR3 protein: CASTPDSPTVVSNQPQHF
CDR3 DNA: TGTGCCAGTACCCCTGACAGCCCGACTGTAGTGAGCAATCAGCCCCAGCATTTT

J gene: TRBJ2-1
clone size: NA
V gene: TRBV27
D gene: NA
CDR3 protein: CASRSTLNNEQFF
CDR3 DNA: TGTGCCAGCAGATCTACACTAAACAATGAGCAGTTCTTC

J gene: TRBJ1-2
clone size: NA
V gene: TRBV4-1
D gene: TRBD1
CDR3 protein: CASSQQPVGGPNTF
CDR3 DNA: TGCGCCAGCAGCCAGCAACCCGTAGGGGGCCCAAACACCTTC

J gene: TRBJ1-6
clone size: NA
V gene: TRBV27
D gene: NA
CDR3 protein: CASSRNPRGSYNSPLHF
CDR3 DNA: TGTGCCAGCAGTCGAAATCCCCGGGGATCCTATAATTCACCCCTCCACTTT

J gene: TRBJ2-1
clone size: NA
V gene: TRBV6-6
D gene: TRBD1
CDR3 protein: CASRDRDHEQFF
CDR3 DNA: TGTGCCAGTCGGGACAGGGACCATGAGCAGTTCTTC

J gene: TRBJ1-2
clone size: NA
V gene: TRBV4-3
D gene: NA
CDR3 protein: CASSQDREARAYGYTF
CDR3 DNA: TGCGCCAGCAGCCAAGATCGGGAGGCCAGGGCCTATGGCTACACCTTC

J gene: TRBJ2-7
clone size: NA
V gene: TRBV2
D gene: NA
CDR3 protein: CASRPQGYEQYF
CDR3 DNA: TGTGCCAGCAGACCCCAGGGCTACGAGCAGTACTTC

J gene: TRBJ2-7
clone size: NA
V gene: TRBV6-5
D gene: TRBD1
CDR3 protein: CASSTRDRGYYEQYF
CDR3 DNA: TGTGCCAGCAGCACCCGGGACAGGGGCTACTACGAGCAGTACTTC

J gene: TRBJ1-1
clone size: NA
V gene: TRBV19
D gene: TRBD1
CDR3 protein: CASSTRQGPALWNTEAFF
CDR3 DNA: TGTGCCAGTAGTACCCGACAGGGCCCGGCTCTTTGGAACACTGAAGCTTTCTTT

J gene: TRBJ1-4
clone size: NA
V gene: TRBV13
D gene: NA
CDR3 protein: CASSLLRESTNEKLFF
CDR3 DNA: TGTGCCAGCAGCTTACTCCGAGAGTCAACTAATGAAAAACTGTTTTTT